The sequence of this T cell receptor (beta chain) was determined in a study of graft-versus-host responses after intestinal transplantation. Study-level background: Tacrolimus plus steroids were given to all recipients for two to three years, preceded by anti-thymocyte globulin induction.

This clone has more than one count but fewer than ten. Its antigen is unknown. CDR1 is MGHDK and CDR2 is SYGVNS in the germline V gene. The ends were cut back, 2 bases at V and 2 bases at J, with 14 bases in the middle. This CDR3 is built from 16 residues. Findings of the study overall: Individuals who had graft-donor T cell macrochimerism had allografts that showed high graft-versus-host to host-versus-graft clonal ratios. Early declines in HvG clones that occurred post-transplant were associated with peak circulating GvH clone levels.

Clones were sequenced by immunoSEQ multiplex PCR, and TCRdb holds only the in-frame ones, with some missing. The table includes about 120,000 clones, over 80% detected once. This TCR was recovered from a human donor who received an intestinal transplant. Sequencing was performed on unstimulated CD4+ T cells sorted from spleen or lymph node cells, taken before intestinal transplant. The rearrangement uses TRBV25-1 and TRBJ2-3; D is possibly TRBD1 (6 bases). The CDR3 here is CASSEQQGRPTDTQYF. For the CDR3, the DNA is TGTGCCAGCAGTGAACAACAGGGAAGGCCCACAGATACGCAGTATTTT.